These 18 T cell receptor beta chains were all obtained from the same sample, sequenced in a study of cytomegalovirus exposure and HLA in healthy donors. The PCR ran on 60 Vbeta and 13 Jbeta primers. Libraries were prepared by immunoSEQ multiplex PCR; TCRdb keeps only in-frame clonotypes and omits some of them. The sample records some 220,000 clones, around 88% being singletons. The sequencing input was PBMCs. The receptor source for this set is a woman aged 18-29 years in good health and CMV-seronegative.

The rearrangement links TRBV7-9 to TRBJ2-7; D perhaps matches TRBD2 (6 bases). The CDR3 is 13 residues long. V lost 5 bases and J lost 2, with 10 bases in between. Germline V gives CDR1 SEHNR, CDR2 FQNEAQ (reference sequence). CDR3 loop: CASSHGSTYEQYF. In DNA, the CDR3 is TGTGCCAGCAGCCACGGGAGTACCTACGAGCAGTACTTC.

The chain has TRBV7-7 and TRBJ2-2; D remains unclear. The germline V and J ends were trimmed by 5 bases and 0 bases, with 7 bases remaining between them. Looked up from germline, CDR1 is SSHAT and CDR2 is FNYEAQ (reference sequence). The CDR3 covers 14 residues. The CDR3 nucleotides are TGTGCCAGCAGCGGCCTAGCGAACACCGGGGAGCTGTTTTTT. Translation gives CASSGLANTGELFF.

The CDR3: CASSELLGQTVNTEAFF. CDR3 DNA sequence: TGTGCCAGCAGCGAACTCCTGGGACAGACAGTGAACACTGAAGCTTTCTTT. The rearrangement links TRBV9 to TRBJ1-1; 7 bases fit TRBD1. Per the germline V gene, CDR1 is SGDLS and CDR2 is YYNGEE. Trimming at V came to 3 bases and at J to 0 bases, leaving 11 bases not matched to a gene. The CDR3 is 17 residues long.

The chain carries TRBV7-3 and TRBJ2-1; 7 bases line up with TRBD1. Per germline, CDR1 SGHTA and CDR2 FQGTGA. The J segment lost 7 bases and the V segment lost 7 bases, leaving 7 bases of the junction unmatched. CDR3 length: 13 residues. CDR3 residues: CASIADRVNEQFF. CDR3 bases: TGTGCCAGCATCGCCGACAGGGTAAATGAGCAGTTCTTC.

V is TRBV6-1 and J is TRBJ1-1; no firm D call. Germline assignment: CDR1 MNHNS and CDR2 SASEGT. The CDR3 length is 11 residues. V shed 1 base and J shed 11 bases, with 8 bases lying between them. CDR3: CASSEEPGAFF. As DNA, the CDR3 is TGTGCCAGCAGTGAAGAGCCGGGGGCTTTCTTT.

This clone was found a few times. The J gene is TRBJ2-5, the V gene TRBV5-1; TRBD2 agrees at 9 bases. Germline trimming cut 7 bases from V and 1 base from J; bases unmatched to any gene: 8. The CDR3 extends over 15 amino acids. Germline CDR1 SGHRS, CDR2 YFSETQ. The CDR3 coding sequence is TGCGCCAGCGTGCGGGAGGGAGGCGGCCAAGAGACCCAGTACTTC. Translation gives CASVREGGGQETQYF. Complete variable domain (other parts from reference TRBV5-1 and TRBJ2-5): KAGVTQTPRYLIKTRGQQVTLSCSPISGHRSVSWYQQTPGQGLQFLFEYFSETQRNKGNFPGRFSGRQFSNSRSEMNVSTLELGDSALYLCASVREGGGQETQYFGPGTRLLVL.

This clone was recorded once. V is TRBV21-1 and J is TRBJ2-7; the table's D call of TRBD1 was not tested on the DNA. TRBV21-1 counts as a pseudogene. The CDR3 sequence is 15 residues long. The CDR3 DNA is TGTGCCAGCAGCAAAGGGGACAGGGCTGCCTACGAGCAGTACTTC. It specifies CASSKGDRAAYEQYF.

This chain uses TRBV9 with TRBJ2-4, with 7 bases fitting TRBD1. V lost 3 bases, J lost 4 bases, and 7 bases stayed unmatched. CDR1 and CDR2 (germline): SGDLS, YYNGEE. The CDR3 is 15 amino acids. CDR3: CASSERQGWKNIQYF. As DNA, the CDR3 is TGTGCCAGCAGCGAGCGACAGGGATGGAAAAACATTCAGTACTTC.

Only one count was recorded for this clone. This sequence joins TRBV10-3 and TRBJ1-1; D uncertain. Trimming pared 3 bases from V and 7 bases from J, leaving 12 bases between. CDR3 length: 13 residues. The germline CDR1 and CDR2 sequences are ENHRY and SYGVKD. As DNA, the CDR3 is TGTGCCATCAGTGACCAGGCATCTTATGAAGCTTTCTTT. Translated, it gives CAISDQASYEAFF.

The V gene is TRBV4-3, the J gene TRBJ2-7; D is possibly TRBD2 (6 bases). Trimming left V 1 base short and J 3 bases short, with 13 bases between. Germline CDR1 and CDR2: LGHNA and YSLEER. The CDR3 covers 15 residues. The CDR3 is CASSQARSSDYEQYF. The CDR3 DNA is TGCGCCAGCAGCCAAGCACGTTCTAGCGACTACGAGCAGTACTTC.

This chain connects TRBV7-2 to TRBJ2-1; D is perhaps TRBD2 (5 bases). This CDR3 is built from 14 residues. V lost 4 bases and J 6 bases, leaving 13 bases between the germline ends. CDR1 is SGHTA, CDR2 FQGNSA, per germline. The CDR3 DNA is TGTGCCAGCAGCTCGATATTACTAGTCAATGAGCAGTTCTTC. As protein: CASSSILLVNEQFF.

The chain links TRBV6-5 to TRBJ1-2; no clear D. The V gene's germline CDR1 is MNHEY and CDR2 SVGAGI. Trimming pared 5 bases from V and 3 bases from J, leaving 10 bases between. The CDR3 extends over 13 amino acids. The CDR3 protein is CASSLSRDYGYTF. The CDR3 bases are TGTGCCAGCAGTCTGAGTCGGGACTATGGCTACACCTTC.

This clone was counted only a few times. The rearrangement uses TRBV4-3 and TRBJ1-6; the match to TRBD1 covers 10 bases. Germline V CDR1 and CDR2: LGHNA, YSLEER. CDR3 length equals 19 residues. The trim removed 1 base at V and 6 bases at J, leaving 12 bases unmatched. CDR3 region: CASSQVLATGDRGNSPLHF. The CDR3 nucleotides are TGCGCCAGCAGCCAAGTCTTAGCTACGGGGGACAGGGGTAATTCACCCCTCCACTTT.

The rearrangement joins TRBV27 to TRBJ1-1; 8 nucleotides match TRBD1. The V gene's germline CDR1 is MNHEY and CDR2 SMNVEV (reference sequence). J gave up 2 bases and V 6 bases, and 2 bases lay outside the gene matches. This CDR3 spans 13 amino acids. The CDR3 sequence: CASRDRANTEAFF. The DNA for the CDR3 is TGTGCCAGCAGGGACAGGGCCAACACTGAAGCTTTCTTT.

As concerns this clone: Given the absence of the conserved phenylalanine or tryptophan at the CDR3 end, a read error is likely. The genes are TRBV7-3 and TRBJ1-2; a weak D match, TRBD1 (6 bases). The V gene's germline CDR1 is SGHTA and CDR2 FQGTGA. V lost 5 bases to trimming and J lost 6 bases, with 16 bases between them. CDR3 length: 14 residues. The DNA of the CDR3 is TGTGCCAGCAGCGTAGGGGGGGCAGGGGATGGCTACACCCTC. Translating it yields CASSVGGAGDGYTL.

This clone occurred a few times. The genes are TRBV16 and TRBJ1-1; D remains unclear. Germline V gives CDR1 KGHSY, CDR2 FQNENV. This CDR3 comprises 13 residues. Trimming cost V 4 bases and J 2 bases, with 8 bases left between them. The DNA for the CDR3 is TGTGCCAGCAGCCCTTACAGAAACACTGAAGCTTTCTTT. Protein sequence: CASSPYRNTEAFF.

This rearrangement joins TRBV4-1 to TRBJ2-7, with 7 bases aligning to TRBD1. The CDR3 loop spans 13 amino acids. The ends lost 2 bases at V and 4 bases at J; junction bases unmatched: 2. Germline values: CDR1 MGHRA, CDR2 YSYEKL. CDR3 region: CASSQYRGYEQYF. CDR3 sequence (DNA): TGCGCCAGCAGCCAATACAGGGGTTACGAGCAGTACTTC.

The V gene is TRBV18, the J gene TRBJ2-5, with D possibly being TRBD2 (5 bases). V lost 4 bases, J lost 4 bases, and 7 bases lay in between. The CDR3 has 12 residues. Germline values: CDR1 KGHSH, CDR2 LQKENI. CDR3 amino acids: CASSLASETQYF. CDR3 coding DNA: TGTGCCAGCTCACTAGCGTCAGAGACCCAGTACTTC.